These 10 T cell receptor beta chains were all obtained from the same sample, sequenced in a study of T-cell reconstitution after alpha-beta-depleted transplantation in children. For TCRbeta, the library was prepared with unique molecular identifiers. TCRdb re-called the PCR reads through MiXCR, storing one row per CDR3 protein. Among hundreds of thousands of distinct CDR3 sequences listed, 10% to 15% were seen once. The sequencing here drew on PBMCs, taken before TCRalphabeta/CD19-depleted stem cell transplant. All receptors derive from a girl aged 2-10 years with congenital amegakaryocytic thrombocytopenia, due to receive a stem cell transplant.

This clonotype was seen ten or more times. J is TRBJ2-7 and V is TRBV5-1, with D hard to call. Germline V gene sequence: CDR1 SGHRS, CDR2 YFSETQ. This CDR3 contains 13 residues. The V gene lost 4 bases and the J gene lost 4 bases, with 12 bases spanning the gap. This CDR3 reads CASSVGLRYEQYF. For the CDR3, the DNA is TGCGCCAGCAGCGTGGGTCTGAGGTACGAGCAGTACTTC. The full variable domain, in which reference TRBV5-1 and TRBJ2-7 provide the parts outside the CDR3, is KAGVTQTPRYLIKTRGQQVTLSCSPISGHRSVSWYQQTPGQGLQFLFEYFSETQRNKGNFPGRFSGRQFSNSRSEMNVSTLELGDSALYLCASSVGLRYEQYFGPGTRLTVT.

As concerns this clonotype: A single base separates this from a much larger clone, so it may be a read error. A read error is likely, as this CDR3 ends without the conserved phenylalanine or tryptophan. This sequence joins TRBV5-1 and TRBJ1-4; D is unclear. The germline V gene encodes CDR1 SGHRS and CDR2 YFSETQ. This CDR3 region has 13 residues. With 0 bases removed from V and 3 bases from J, the gap between germline ends came to 3 bases. Written as DNA, the CDR3 is TGCGCCAGCAGCTTGGAGTCTAATGAAAAACTGTTTTTA. Its translation is CASSLESNEKLFL.

This chain joins TRBV6-5 and TRBJ2-2; possible D gene TRBD2, 6 bases. The V gene lost 3 bases and the J gene lost 6 bases, with 11 bases spanning the gap. The CDR3 covers 14 residues. Germline CDR1 is MNHEY and CDR2 is SVGAGI. The CDR3 loop reads CASSYRWRAGELFF. In nucleotides, the CDR3 is TGTGCCAGCAGTTATAGGTGGAGGGCCGGGGAGCTGTTTTTT.

The chain carries TRBV29-1 and TRBJ1-1; TRBD1 agrees at 9 bases. V shed 7 bases, J shed 4 bases, and the junction held 4 bases outside the gene matches. Germline V gene lookup returns CDR1 SQVTM and CDR2 ANQGSEA. The CDR3 totals 12 residues. The CDR3 nucleotides read TGCAGCGGGGGACAGGGAAGCACTGAAGCTTTCTTT. This translates into CSGGQGSTEAFF.

This clonotype appeared a few times. The CDR3 sequence: CASNPGTNTEAFF. The CDR3 bases are TGTGCCAGCAATCCTGGGACGAACACTGAAGCTTTCTTT. This chain links TRBV6-6 with TRBJ1-1, with D perhaps TRBD1 (5 bases). The germline gives CDR1 MNHNY, CDR2 SVGAGI (reference sequence). CDR3 size: 13 residues. V was trimmed by 7 bases and J by 1 base, leaving 10 bases between them.

This clonotype was seen ten or more times. The rearrangement joins TRBV20-1 to TRBJ2-1; 7 positions match TRBD2. CDR1 and CDR2 from the germline V gene are DFQATT and SNEGSKA (reference sequence). CDR3 length: 14 residues. The CDR3 DNA sequence: TGCAGCGCCATAGCGGGCAGCTCCTACAATGAGCAGTTCTTC. Translating it yields CSAIAGSSYNEQFF.

This clonotype was observed at least ten times. The V and J genes are TRBV12-3 or TRBV12-4 and TRBJ2-3; tentatively, D is TRBD2 (5 bases). The CDR3 is made up of 18 amino acids. V was clipped by 3 bases and J by 5 bases, with 24 bases between them. CDR3 bases: TGTGCCAGCAGTTTCGTCGGCCTAGCACAGAGTCTTGGAGATACGCAGTATTTT. Protein product: CASSFVGLAQSLGDTQYF.

There are many counts of this clonotype. The J gene is TRBJ2-2, the V gene TRBV20-1, with TRBD1 identical over 8 bases. The CDR3 runs 15 residues. Per the germline V gene, CDR1 is DFQATT and CDR2 is SNEGSKA (reference sequence). V shed 5 bases, J shed 4 bases, and the junction held 9 bases outside the gene matches. The CDR3 DNA follows: TGCAGTGCTCCTGGACAGGGTAGGACCACCGGGGAGCTGTTTTTT. Its translation is CSAPGQGRTTGELFF.

The chain carries TRBV4-2 and TRBJ2-5; 12 bases are a match to TRBD2. Trimming cost V 0 bases and J 3 bases; bases outside gene matches: 2. Germline V gives CDR1 LGHNA, CDR2 YNFKEQ. This CDR3 has 16 residues. The CDR3 nucleotides read TGTGCCAGCAGCCAAGATTCTAGCGGGAGGGAAGAGACCCAGTACTTC. Encoded protein: CASSQDSSGREETQYF.

This clonotype appeared a few times. This chain joins TRBV7-9 and TRBJ1-2; D is undetermined. Per germline, CDR1 SEHNR and CDR2 FQNEAQ (reference sequence). V was trimmed by 2 bases and J by 4 bases, leaving 8 bases between them. This CDR3 contains 13 residues. CDR3 region: CASSLIELYGYTF. CDR3 nucleotides: TGTGCCAGCAGCTTAATTGAACTCTATGGCTACACCTTC.